This T cell receptor (beta chain) came from a study of T cells in Graves' hyperthyroidism and ophthalmopathy. General observations from the study: Ophthalmopathy and stable hyperthyroidism were told apart by a 13 V-J model. Model output signaled ophthalmopathy a median roughly six months ahead of onset. Blood shared most expanded thyroid clonotypes above 0.001.

V was trimmed by 2 bases and J by 8 bases, leaving 9 bases between them. This CDR3 spans 12 amino acids. Notes on this clonotype: Its target is not known.

RNA transcripts provided the source from which TCR beta CDR3 regions were amplified. Initially, a first-round RT-PCR of the TCR CDR3 employed the HTBI primer set. TCRdb used MiXCR to reprocess the multiplex PCR reads, holding one entry per CDR3 protein. The sample shows nearly 250,000 distinct CDR3 sequences, approximately 24% of them seen only once. The chain links TRBV12-3 or TRBV12-4 to TRBJ1-1; TRBD1 is a possible D gene (5 bases). The sample was blood. This receptor was obtained from a woman aged 40-49 years with Graves' ophthalmopathy. The CDR3 here is CASSLSGVEAFF. CDR3 in DNA: TGTGCCAGCAGTTTATCGGGGGTCGAAGCTTTCTTT.